These 27 T cell receptor beta chains were sequenced from one sample in a study of vaccination and CD4 T cells after COVID-19. The Oncomine TCR Beta short-read assay was what sequenced the DNA obtained from cultured CD4+ T cells. The authors extracted genomic DNA from cultured CD4+ T cells. TCRdb analysed the PCR reads with MiXCR anew, one entry per CDR3 protein. The data contain around 8,400 distinct CDR3 sequences, 41% of them singletons. The antigens these receptors bind are not known. Treatment described: roughly 11-day PBMC culture with coronavirus spike peptide pools or control peptides (ViraFEST assay). The collection of CD4+ T cells from the unexposed donor took place before the COVID-19 pandemic (2011-2018). The sequencing sample was made of CD4+ T cells from blood, cultured in vitro. The receptor set was obtained from a human donor in good health.

This clonotype was observed a handful of times. The chain employs TRBV10-3 and TRBJ2-5; tentatively, D is TRBD2 (5 bases). Germline CDR1 and CDR2: ENHRY and SYGVKD. Trimming shortened V by 1 base and J by 5 bases, and 11 bases separated the two germline ends. The CDR3 sequence is 14 residues long. The CDR3 region has the DNA TGTGCCATCAGTGAGTACGAGGGAAGGGAGACCCAGTACTTC. Amino acids: CAISEYEGRETQYF.

This clonotype showed up just a few times. The V gene is TRBV24-1, the J gene TRBJ2-7, with TRBD1 as a possible D gene (6 bases). Germline CDR1 KGHDR, CDR2 SFDVKD. V gave up 4 bases and J gave up 6 bases, with 18 bases separating them. The CDR3 covers 15 residues. CDR3 residues: CATSDRGSIGGEQYF. The CDR3, as DNA: TGTGCCACCAGTGACAGGGGCTCTATTGGGGGCGAGCAGTACTTC.

The chain is built from TRBV20-1 and TRBJ1-1; D not certain. From germline, CDR1 is DFQATT and CDR2 SNEGSKA (reference sequence). Trimming took off 2 bases at V and 1 base at J, with 8 bases between the two ends. The CDR3 has 13 residues. CDR3 residues: CSARLESNTEAFF. In DNA, the CDR3 is TGCAGTGCTAGACTTGAATCGAACACTGAAGCTTTCTTT.

The DNA for the CDR3 is TGCAGTGCTGTCAATCAAGAGACCCAGTACTTC. As protein: CSAVNQETQYF. V gene TRBV20-1 combines with J gene TRBJ2-5, with D unresolved. V lost 5 bases to trimming and J lost 2 bases, with 6 bases between them. This CDR3 is built from 11 residues. From germline, CDR1 is DFQATT and CDR2 SNEGSKA (reference sequence).

CDR3 loop: CASTAVRGSQPQHF. The CDR3 coding sequence is TGTGCCAGTACCGCGGTCAGGGGGAGCCAGCCCCAGCATTTT. The chain couples TRBV19 to TRBJ1-5; 7 bases line up with TRBD1. There are 14 residues in the CDR3. From germline, CDR1 is LNHDA and CDR2 SQIVND (reference sequence). J lost 7 bases, V lost 7 bases, and 10 bases had no gene match.

The rearrangement links TRBV7-6 to TRBJ2-2; TRBD2 aligns across 11 bases. CDR1 is SGHVS, CDR2 FNYEAQ, per germline. CDR3 size: 17 residues. Trimming took 5 bases from V and 0 from J; bases not matched to a gene: 5. CDR3 in amino acids: CASSLGLAEANTGELFF. CDR3 DNA: TGTGCCAGCAGCCTGGGACTAGCGGAAGCGAACACCGGGGAGCTGTTTTTT.

The chain couples TRBV6-1 to TRBJ2-4, with D perhaps matching TRBD2 (7 bases). Germline V CDR1 and CDR2: MNHNS, SASEGT. The CDR3 is 14 amino acids. Trimming removed 6 bases from V and 1 base from J, with 10 bases in between. CDR3 region: CASRGGGAKNIQYF. The CDR3 DNA sequence: TGTGCCAGCAGAGGGGGGGGCGCCAAAAACATTCAGTACTTC.

This clonotype has only a few counts. V usage is TRBV19 and J usage is TRBJ1-2; 12 positions match TRBD1. The germline gives CDR1 LNHDA, CDR2 SQIVND (reference sequence). The CDR3 has 17 residues. V dropped 7 bases and J dropped 4; count of bases not matched to a gene: 13. This chain's CDR3 is CASNRDRGHPEGYGYTF. CDR3 coding DNA: TGTGCCAGTAACCGGGACAGGGGGCACCCGGAGGGCTATGGCTACACCTTC.

The genes are TRBV5-5 and TRBJ1-2; D is possibly TRBD1 (6 bases). CDR1 and CDR2 (germline): SGHKS, YYEKEE (reference sequence). V was trimmed by 7 bases and J by 1 base, leaving 14 bases between them. The CDR3 has 14 amino acids. The CDR3 nucleotides are TGTGCCAGCTTACGACAGGAGGTTAACTATGGCTACACCTTC. As protein: CASLRQEVNYGYTF.

V is TRBV6-2 or TRBV6-3 and J is TRBJ2-1; D is undetermined. This CDR3 spans 12 amino acids. The germline V gene encodes CDR1 MNHEY and CDR2 SVGEGT. Trimming took off 6 bases at V and 14 bases at J, with 17 bases between the two ends. The CDR3 loop reads CASRTIYTEKFF. The DNA for the CDR3 is TGTGCCAGCAGGACGATCTACACGGAAAAGTTCTTC.

This clonotype was observed a single time. The CDR3 DNA reads as TGCGCCAGCAGCCAAGATGTCAGCGGGAATAACTACGAGCAGTACTTC. Translating it yields CASSQDVSGNNYEQYF. This chain uses TRBV4-3 with TRBJ2-7; TRBD2 aligns across 7 bases. The CDR3 totals 16 residues. Looked up from germline, CDR1 is LGHNA and CDR2 is YSLEER. J was trimmed by 3 bases and V by 0 bases; bases with no gene match: 8.

This chain connects TRBV2 to TRBJ2-2; 8 positions match TRBD2. V dropped 8 bases and J dropped 5; count of bases not matched to a gene: 13. Germline V gene sequence: CDR1 SNHLY, CDR2 FYNNEI. The length of the CDR3 is 16 residues. For the CDR3, the DNA is TGTGCCAGCGTCGCTCAAGCGGGAGTTGTGACCGGGGAGCTGTTTTTT. Amino acid sequence: CASVAQAGVVTGELFF. The whole variable domain, filled in from reference TRBV2 and TRBJ2-2, reads EPEVTQTPSHQVTQMGQEVILRCVPISNHLYFYWYRQILGQKVEFLVSFYNNEISEKSEIFDDQFSVERPDGSNFTLKIRSTKLEDSAMYFCASVAQAGVVTGELFFGEGSRLTVL.

CDR3 sequence: CASSFRGQGYYEQYF. DNA for the CDR3: TGTGCCAGCAGCTTTAGGGGTCAGGGCTACTACGAGCAGTACTTC. The chain is built from TRBV7-2 and TRBJ2-7; tentatively, D is TRBD1 (5 bases). The germline V gene encodes CDR1 SGHTA and CDR2 FQGNSA. The V gene lost 3 bases and the J gene lost 3 bases, with 15 bases spanning the gap. The CDR3 runs to 15 residues.

This clonotype has more than one count but fewer than ten. It is unclear where the CDR3 begins or ends on the DNA, so no DNA is shown, and the CDR3 is as TCRdb lists it. The rearrangement links TRBV24-1 to TRBJ1-1; the D call TRBD1 from the table was never checked on the DNA. CDR1 is KGHDR and CDR2 is SFDVKD in the germline V gene. The CDR3 comprises 15 residues, both ends counted. The CDR3 reads CATSDSGQGDTEAFF.

About this clonotype itself: One junction end disagrees with the germline gene, perhaps due to a read error. This sequence joins TRBV20-1 and TRBJ2-7; tentatively, D is TRBD1 (5 bases). This CDR3 is built from 13 residues. Germline lookup yields CDR1 DFQATT and CDR2 SNEGSKA (reference sequence). Written as DNA, the CDR3 is TGCAGTGCTTACAAAGTTAGGGGTCTCGAGCAGTGCTTC. Its protein product is CSAYKVRGLEQCF.

The J gene is TRBJ2-7, the V gene TRBV19, with a tentative D call TRBD1 (5 bases). V was cut by 3 bases and J by 3 bases, with 12 bases left in between. The CDR3 is made up of 14 amino acids. Germline-derived CDR1 and CDR2 are LNHDA and SQIVND (reference sequence). The DNA for the CDR3 is TGTGCCAGTAGTATGGGGCTGGCAAACTACGAGCAGTACTTC. Translated, it gives CASSMGLANYEQYF.

The V and J genes are TRBV19 and TRBJ2-5; 12 positions match TRBD2. This CDR3 comprises 14 residues. The trim removed 6 bases at V and 5 bases at J, leaving 4 bases unmatched. Germline CDR1 reads LNHDA; CDR2 reads SQIVND (reference sequence). In DNA, the CDR3 is TGTGCCAGTAGGTCTAGCGGGAGGGCGGAGACCCAGTACTTC. Amino acid sequence: CASRSSGRAETQYF.

In its sample, this clonotype is medium-sized. V is TRBV6-1 and J is TRBJ2-1; 7 positions match TRBD1. CDR1 and CDR2 from the germline V gene are MNHNS and SASEGT. The J segment lost 3 bases and the V segment lost 7 bases, leaving 9 bases of the junction unmatched. The CDR3 totals 15 residues. CDR3 region: CASNIRQGSYNEQFF. CDR3 bases: TGTGCCAGCAATATCCGACAGGGCAGCTACAATGAGCAGTTCTTC.

The chain carries TRBV20-1 and TRBJ1-6; D unresolved. The CDR3 sequence is 16 residues long. Germline V gene sequence: CDR1 DFQATT, CDR2 SNEGSKA (reference sequence). The ends were cut back, 6 bases at V and 0 bases at J, with 15 bases in the middle. The CDR3 nucleotides read TGCAGTGCAAAAGACGGGTTAGCCTCCTATAATTCACCCCTCCACTTT. Residues: CSAKDGLASYNSPLHF.

CDR3 nucleotide sequence: TGCGCCAGCAGACCCCAGGGGACAGCGAACACCGGGGAGCTGTTTTTT. Translated: CASRPQGTANTGELFF. The chain carries TRBV5-1 and TRBJ2-2; 7 nucleotides align to TRBD1. Germline loops: CDR1 SGHRS, CDR2 YFSETQ. V shed 5 bases, J shed 0 bases, and the junction held 7 bases outside the gene matches. This CDR3 region has 16 residues.

The CDR3: CASSYSSYLAGDSRDTQYF. The DNA for the CDR3 is TGTGCCAGCAGTTACTCGAGTTACTTAGCGGGAGATAGTAGAGATACGCAGTATTTT. The chain couples TRBV6-5 to TRBJ2-3; 9 bases line up with TRBD2. CDR3 length: 19 residues. V shed 0 bases, J shed 5 bases, and the junction held 15 bases outside the gene matches. Germline-derived CDR1 and CDR2 are MNHEY and SVGAGI.

This clonotype came up a few times. The CDR3 protein is CASSRAVNTGELFF. The CDR3 nucleotides are TGTGCCAGCAGCCGGGCCGTTAACACCGGGGAGCTGTTTTTT. The chain has TRBV7-3 and TRBJ2-2; D gene unclear. Per germline, CDR1 SGHTA and CDR2 FQGTGA. The CDR3 spans 14 residues. V gave up 5 bases and J gave up 2 bases, with 9 bases separating them.

The chain is built from TRBV5-8 and TRBJ2-7, with D tentatively TRBD1 (5 bases). Trimming removed 0 bases from V and 2 bases from J, with 9 bases in between. The CDR3 is made up of 14 amino acids. Germline V gene sequence: CDR1 SGHTS, CDR2 YDEGEE. The CDR3 nucleotides read TGTGCCAGCAGCTTGGTGGGGCTCACCTACGAGCAGTACTTC. This sequence encodes CASSLVGLTYEQYF.

This clonotype is medium-sized (0.01 to 0.1%) by share. This chain connects TRBV6-2 or TRBV6-3 to TRBJ2-3; D unclear. This CDR3 spans 12 amino acids. Germline V lookup: CDR1 MNHEY, CDR2 SVGEGT. Trimming took off 5 bases at V and 1 base at J, with 4 bases between the two ends. The CDR3 reads CASSPRTDTQYF. CDR3 coding DNA: TGTGCCAGCAGTCCCCGCACAGATACGCAGTATTTT.

The rearrangement uses TRBV28 and TRBJ1-5, with 12 bases identical to TRBD1. The trim removed 4 bases at V and 5 bases at J, leaving 3 bases unmatched. From germline, CDR1 is MDHEN and CDR2 SYDVKM. The CDR3 extends over 15 amino acids. The CDR3 loop is CASSWGQGAYQPQHF. In nucleotides, the CDR3 is TGTGCCAGCAGTTGGGGACAGGGGGCATATCAGCCCCAGCATTTT.

This sequence joins TRBV20-1 and TRBJ1-1; D ambiguous. The V and J ends lost 0 bases and 1 base respectively, with 9 bases between them. Germline CDR1 and CDR2: DFQATT and SNEGSKA (reference sequence). The CDR3 runs to 14 residues. The CDR3 loop reads CSARDPKANTEAFF. Here the CDR3 DNA reads TGCAGTGCTAGAGATCCGAAGGCGAACACTGAAGCTTTCTTT.

This clonotype was detected only a few times. The gene calls are TRBV20-1 and TRBJ2-7, with D possibly matching TRBD2 (6 bases). This CDR3 spans 14 amino acids. V dropped 0 bases and J dropped 1 base, with 10 bases sitting between them. The germline CDR1 and CDR2 sequences are DFQATT and SNEGSKA (reference sequence). The CDR3 nucleotides read TGCAGTGCTAGAGATATTGGAGGGTCCTACGAGCAGTACTTC. The encoded protein is CSARDIGGSYEQYF.